This TCR beta chain was identified during a study of Graves' ophthalmopathy and Graves' hyperthyroidism. Study-level findings and limits: Appearing in blood as well were most expanded thyroid clonotypes above 0.001 frequency.

This CDR3 contains 14 residues. Germline V lookup: CDR1 MNHEY, CDR2 SVGAGI. Unmatched junction bases numbered 5, after V lost 4 bases and J lost 5 bases. This clonotype has only a few counts. Its antigen is currently unknown. Each hyperthyroidism patient was newly diagnosed, with under 2 months' duration, and aged 18 to 65. Transcripts of RNA were the source for amplifying TCR beta CDR3 regions. The first round was an RT-PCR with HTBI primers, and the second round was a multiplex PCR. One entry per CDR3 protein, called by TCRdb with MiXCR from the multiplex PCR reads. This table has over a million distinct CDR3 sequences, about two fifths appearing once.

This TCR was recovered from an adult man with Graves' hyperthyroidism. Sequencing used peripheral blood or thyroid tissue (not recorded which). This chain connects TRBV6-5 to TRBJ2-5; TRBD2 matches at 9 bases. CDR3 in DNA: TGTGCCAGCAGTTGGACTAGCGCGGAGGAGACCCAGTACTTC. This translates into CASSWTSAEETQYF.